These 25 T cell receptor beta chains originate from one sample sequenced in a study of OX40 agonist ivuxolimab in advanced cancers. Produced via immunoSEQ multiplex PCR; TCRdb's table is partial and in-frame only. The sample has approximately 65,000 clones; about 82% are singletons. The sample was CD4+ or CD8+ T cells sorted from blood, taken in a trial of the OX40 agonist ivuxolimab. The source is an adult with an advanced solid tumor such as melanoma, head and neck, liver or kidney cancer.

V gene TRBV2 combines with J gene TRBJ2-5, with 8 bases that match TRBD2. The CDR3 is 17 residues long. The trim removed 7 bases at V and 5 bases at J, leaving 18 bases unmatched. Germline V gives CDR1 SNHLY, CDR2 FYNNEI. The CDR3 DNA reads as TGTGCCAGCAATGGGGCTAGCGGGTACCGAGGTATGGAGACCCAGTACTTC. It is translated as CASNGASGYRGMETQYF.

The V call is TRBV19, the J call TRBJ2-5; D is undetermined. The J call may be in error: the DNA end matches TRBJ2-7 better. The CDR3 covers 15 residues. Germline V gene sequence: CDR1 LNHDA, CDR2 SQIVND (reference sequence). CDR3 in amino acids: CASSMSPTYSYEQYF. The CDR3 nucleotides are TGTGCCAGTAGTATGAGCCCGACCTATTCCTACGAGCAGTACTTC.

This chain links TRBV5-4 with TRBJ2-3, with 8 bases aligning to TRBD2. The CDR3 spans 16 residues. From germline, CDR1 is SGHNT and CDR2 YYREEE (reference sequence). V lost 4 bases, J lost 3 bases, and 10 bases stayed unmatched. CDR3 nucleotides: TGTGCCAGCAGCCCGGGAGGGCCTCTCCTAACAGATACGCAGTATTTT. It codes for CASSPGGPLLTDTQYF. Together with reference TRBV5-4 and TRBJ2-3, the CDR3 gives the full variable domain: ETGVTQSPTHLIKTRGQQVTLRCSSQSGHNTVSWYQQALGQGPQFIFQYYREEENGRGNFPPRFSGLQFPNYSSELNVNALELDDSALYLCASSPGGPLLTDTQYFGPGTRLTVL.

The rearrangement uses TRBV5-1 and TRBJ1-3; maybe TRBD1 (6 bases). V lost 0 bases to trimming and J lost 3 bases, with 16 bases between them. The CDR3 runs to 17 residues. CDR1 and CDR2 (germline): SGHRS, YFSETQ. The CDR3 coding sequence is TGCGCCAGCAGCTTGGGCCCTGCGGGGGCTAGTGGAAACACCATATATTTT. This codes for CASSLGPAGASGNTIYF. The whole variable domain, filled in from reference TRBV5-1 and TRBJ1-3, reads KAGVTQTPRYLIKTRGQQVTLSCSPISGHRSVSWYQQTPGQGLQFLFEYFSETQRNKGNFPGRFSGRQFSNSRSEMNVSTLELGDSALYLCASSLGPAGASGNTIYFGEGSWLTVV.

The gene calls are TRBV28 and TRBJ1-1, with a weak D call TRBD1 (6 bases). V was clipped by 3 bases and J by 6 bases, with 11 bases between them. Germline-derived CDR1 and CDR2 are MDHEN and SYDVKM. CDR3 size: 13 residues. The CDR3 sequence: CASSFGGRAEAFF. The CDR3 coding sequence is TGTGCCAGCAGTTTCGGGGGCCGGGCTGAAGCTTTCTTT.

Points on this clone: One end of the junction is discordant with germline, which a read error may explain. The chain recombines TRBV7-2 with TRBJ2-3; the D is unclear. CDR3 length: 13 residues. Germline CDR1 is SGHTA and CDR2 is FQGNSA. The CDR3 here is CAGSPVRTDTQYF. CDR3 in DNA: TGTGCCGGCAGCCCGGTCCGCACAGATACGCAGTATTTT.

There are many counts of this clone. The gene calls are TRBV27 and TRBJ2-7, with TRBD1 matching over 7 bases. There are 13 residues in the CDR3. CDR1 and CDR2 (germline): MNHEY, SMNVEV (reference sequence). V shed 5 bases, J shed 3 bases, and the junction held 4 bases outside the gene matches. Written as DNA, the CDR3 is TGTGCCAGCAGTAGGGGACAGAACTACGAGCAGTACGTC. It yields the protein CASSRGQNYEQYV.

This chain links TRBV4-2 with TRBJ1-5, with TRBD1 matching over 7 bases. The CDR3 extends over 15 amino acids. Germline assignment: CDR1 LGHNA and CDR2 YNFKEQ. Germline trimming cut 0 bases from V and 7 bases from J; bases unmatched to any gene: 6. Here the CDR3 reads CASSQDGQEGQPQHF. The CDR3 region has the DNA TGTGCCAGCAGCCAAGATGGACAGGAAGGACAGCCCCAGCATTTT.

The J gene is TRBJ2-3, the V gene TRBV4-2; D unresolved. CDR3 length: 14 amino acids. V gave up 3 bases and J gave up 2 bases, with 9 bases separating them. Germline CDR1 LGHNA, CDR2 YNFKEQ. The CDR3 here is CASSQEDNTDTQYF. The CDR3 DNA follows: TGTGCCAGCAGCCAGGAAGACAACACAGATACGCAGTATTTT.

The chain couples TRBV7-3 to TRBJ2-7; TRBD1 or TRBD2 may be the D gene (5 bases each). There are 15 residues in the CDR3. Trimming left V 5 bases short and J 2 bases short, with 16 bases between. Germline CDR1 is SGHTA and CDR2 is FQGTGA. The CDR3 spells CASSLPGPGPYEQYF. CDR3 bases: TGTGCCAGCAGCCTCCCGGGCCCGGGGCCCTACGAGCAGTACTTC.

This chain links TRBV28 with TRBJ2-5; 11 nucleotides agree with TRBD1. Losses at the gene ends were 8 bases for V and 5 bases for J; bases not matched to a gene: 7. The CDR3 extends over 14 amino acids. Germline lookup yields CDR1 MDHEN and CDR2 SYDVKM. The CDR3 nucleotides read TGTGCCAGCCAGGGACAGGGGGTACCGGAGACCCAGTACTTC. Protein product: CASQGQGVPETQYF.

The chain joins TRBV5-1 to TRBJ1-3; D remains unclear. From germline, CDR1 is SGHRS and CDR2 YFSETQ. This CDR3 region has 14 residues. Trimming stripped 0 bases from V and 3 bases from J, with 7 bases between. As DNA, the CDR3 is TGCGCCAGCAGCTTGGGGGTTGGTGGAAACACCATATATTTT. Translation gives CASSLGVGGNTIYF.

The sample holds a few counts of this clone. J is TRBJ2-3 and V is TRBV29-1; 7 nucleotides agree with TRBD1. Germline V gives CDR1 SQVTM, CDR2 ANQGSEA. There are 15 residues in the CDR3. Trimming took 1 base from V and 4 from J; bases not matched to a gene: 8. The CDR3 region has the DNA TGCAGCGTTGAAGGACCGGGACAGCGACCAGATACGCAGTATTTT. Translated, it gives CSVEGPGQRPDTQYF.

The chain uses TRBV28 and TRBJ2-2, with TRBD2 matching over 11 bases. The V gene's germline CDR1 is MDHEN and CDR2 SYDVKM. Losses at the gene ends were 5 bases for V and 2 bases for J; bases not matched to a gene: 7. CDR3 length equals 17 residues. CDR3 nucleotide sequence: TGTGCCAGCAGTGGACTAGCGGGCTTCATTAACACCGGGGAGCTGTTTTTT. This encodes CASSGLAGFINTGELFF.

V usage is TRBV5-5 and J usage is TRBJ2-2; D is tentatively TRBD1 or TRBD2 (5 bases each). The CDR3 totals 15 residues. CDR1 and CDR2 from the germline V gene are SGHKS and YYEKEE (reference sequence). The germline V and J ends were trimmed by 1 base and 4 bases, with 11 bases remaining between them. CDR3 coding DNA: TGTGCCAGCAGCTTGTTCGGGACCACCACCGGGGAGCTGTTTTTT. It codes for CASSLFGTTTGELFF.

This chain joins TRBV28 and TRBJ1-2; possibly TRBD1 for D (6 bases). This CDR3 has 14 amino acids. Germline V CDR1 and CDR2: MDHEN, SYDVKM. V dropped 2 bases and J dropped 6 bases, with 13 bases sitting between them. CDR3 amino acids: CASSLGGQSHGYTF. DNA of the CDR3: TGTGCCAGCAGTTTAGGGGGGCAGTCCCATGGCTACACCTTC.

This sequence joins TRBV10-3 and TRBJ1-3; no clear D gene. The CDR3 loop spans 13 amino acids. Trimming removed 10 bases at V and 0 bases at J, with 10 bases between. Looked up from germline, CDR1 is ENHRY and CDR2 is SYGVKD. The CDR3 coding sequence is TGTGCCACGACTGGGCCCTCTGGAAACACCATATATTTT. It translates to CATTGPSGNTIYF.

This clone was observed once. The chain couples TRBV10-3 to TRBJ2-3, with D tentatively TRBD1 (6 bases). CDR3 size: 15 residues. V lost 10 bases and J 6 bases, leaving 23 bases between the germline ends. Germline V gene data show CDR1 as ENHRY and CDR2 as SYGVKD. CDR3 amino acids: CATQMGAAQPDTQYF. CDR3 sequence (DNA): TGTGCCACCCAAATGGGGGCCGCTCAACCGGATACGCAGTATTTT.

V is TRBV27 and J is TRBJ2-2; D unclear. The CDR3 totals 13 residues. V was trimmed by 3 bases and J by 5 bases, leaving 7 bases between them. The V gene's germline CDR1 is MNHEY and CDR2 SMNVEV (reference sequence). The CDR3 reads CASSFWGTGELFF. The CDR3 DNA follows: TGTGCCAGCAGTTTTTGGGGTACCGGGGAGCTGTTTTTT.

The CDR3 sequence is CASSFEQAVGEQYF. The CDR3 nucleotides are TGCGCCAGCAGCTTCGAACAGGCGGTGGGAGAGCAGTACTTC. The chain recombines TRBV5-1 with TRBJ2-7; the D gene is possibly TRBD1 (5 bases). This CDR3 region has 14 residues. Trimming stripped 2 bases from V and 7 bases from J, with 16 bases between. CDR1 SGHRS and CDR2 YFSETQ come from the germline V gene.

The CDR3 nucleotides read TGTGCCAGCAGCTCCCTAGCGCTCTCCTACGAGCAGTACTTC. It specifies CASSSLALSYEQYF. The rearrangement links TRBV7-9 to TRBJ2-7, with a weak D call TRBD2 (6 bases). Germline CDR1 is SEHNR and CDR2 is FQNEAQ (reference sequence). The CDR3 totals 14 residues. Trimming cost V 4 bases and J 0 bases, with 10 bases left between them.

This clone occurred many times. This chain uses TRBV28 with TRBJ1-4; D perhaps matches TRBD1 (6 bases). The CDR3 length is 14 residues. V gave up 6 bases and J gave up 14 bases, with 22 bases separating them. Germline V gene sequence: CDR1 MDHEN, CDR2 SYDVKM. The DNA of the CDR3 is TGTGCCAGCAGGGAGTCCCGACAGGCTGATCGGCTGTTTTTT. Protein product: CASRESRQADRLFF.

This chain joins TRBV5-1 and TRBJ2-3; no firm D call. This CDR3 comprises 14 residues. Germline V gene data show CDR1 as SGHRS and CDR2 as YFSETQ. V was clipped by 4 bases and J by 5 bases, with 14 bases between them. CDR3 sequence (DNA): TGCGCCAGCAGCACCGGAGCTGTCGGAGATACGCAGTATTTT. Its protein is CASSTGAVGDTQYF.

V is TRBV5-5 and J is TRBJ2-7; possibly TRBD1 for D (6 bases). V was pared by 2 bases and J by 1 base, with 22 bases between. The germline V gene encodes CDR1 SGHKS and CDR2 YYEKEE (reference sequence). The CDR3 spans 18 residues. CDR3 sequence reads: CASSLGTLGQGSSYEQYV. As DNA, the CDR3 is TGTGCCAGCAGCTTAGGGACGTTAGGGCAGGGGAGTTCCTACGAGCAGTACGTC.

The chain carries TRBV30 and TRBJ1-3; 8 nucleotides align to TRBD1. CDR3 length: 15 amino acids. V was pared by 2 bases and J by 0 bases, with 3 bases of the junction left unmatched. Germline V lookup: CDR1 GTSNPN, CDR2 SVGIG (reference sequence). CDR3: CAWSLGQVSGNTIYF. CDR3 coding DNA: TGTGCCTGGAGTTTGGGACAGGTCTCTGGAAACACCATATATTTT.